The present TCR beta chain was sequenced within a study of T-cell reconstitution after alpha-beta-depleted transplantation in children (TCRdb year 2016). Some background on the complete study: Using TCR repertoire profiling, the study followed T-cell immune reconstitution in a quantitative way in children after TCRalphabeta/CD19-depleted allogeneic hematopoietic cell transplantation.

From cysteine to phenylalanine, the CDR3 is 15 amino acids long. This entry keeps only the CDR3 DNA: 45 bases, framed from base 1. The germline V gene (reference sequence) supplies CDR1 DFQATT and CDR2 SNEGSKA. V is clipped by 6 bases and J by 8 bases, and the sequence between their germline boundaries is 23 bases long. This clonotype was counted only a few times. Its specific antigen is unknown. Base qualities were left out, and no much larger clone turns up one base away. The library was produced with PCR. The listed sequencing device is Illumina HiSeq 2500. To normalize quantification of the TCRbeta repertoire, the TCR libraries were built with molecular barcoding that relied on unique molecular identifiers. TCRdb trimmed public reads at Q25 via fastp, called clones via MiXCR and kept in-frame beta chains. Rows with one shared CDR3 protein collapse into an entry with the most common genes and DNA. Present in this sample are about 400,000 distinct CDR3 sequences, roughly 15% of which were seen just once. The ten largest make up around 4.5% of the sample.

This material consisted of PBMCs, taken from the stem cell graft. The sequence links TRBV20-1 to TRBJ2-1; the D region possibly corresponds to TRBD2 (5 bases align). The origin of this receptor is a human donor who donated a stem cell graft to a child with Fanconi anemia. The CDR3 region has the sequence CSATSDWGTVYEQFF. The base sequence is TGCAGTGCCACTTCGGACTGGGGAACGGTTTATGAGCAGTTCTTC.